The 3 T cell receptor beta chains presented below share a single source sample, sequenced in a study of shared clonotypes between healthy human individuals. Assay used: immunoSEQ multiplex PCR; TCRdb lists only in-frame clones, some missing. The sample holds some 900,000 clones; about 80% are singletons and the top ten take about 1.5%. Sequenced sample: memory CD4+ T cells sorted from blood. Subset specified: CD45RA-negative fraction. The receptors derive from a man between 18 and 35 years old in good health.

This clone was recorded many times. This sequence joins TRBV2 and TRBJ2-7; 8 positions agree with TRBD1. There are 13 residues in the CDR3. After removal of 7 bases from V and 5 bases from J, the junction contained 7 bases not matched to a gene. The V gene's germline CDR1 is SNHLY and CDR2 FYNNEI. The CDR3 protein is CASTRTGRNEQYF. The DNA of the CDR3 is TGTGCCAGCACCAGGACAGGGCGGAACGAGCAGTACTTC.

The chain is built from TRBV9 and TRBJ2-5, with D tentatively TRBD1 or TRBD2 (6 bases each). Trimming removed 3 bases from V and 7 bases from J, with 16 bases in between. The length of the CDR3 is 14 residues. The germline CDR1 and CDR2 sequences are SGDLS and YYNGEE. Written as DNA, the CDR3 is TGTGCCAGCAGCGAGGGGGACTTCGAGACGACCCAGTACTTC. It encodes CASSEGDFETTQYF.

The chain combines TRBV7-2 with TRBJ2-7; 8 bases align to TRBD2. Germline CDR1 and CDR2: SGHTA and FQGNSA. Trimming took 1 base from V and 4 from J; bases not matched to a gene: 9. The CDR3 sequence is 16 residues long. The CDR3 loop is CASSLVPAGVMYEQYF. The CDR3 DNA sequence: TGTGCCAGCAGCTTAGTACCAGCGGGAGTAATGTACGAGCAGTACTTC.